This TCR beta chain came from a study of post-analysis software for immune sequencing data. Looking at the study overall: Patients with relapsing-remitting, secondary progressive and progressive-relapsing multiple sclerosis courses were all represented.

Included in the TCR beta cDNA libraries were unique molecular identifiers. A single record per CDR3 protein comes from TCRdb applying MiXCR to the PCR reads. The sample yields a few hundred thousand distinct CDR3 sequences, around 37% seen once. This clonotype was recorded once. No antigen is known for it. A much larger clone sits a single nucleotide away, making a read error possible. Study results and limitations: Compared with controls, patients showed significantly lower normalized Chao1 diversity.

This receptor was obtained from a girl under 18 with multiple sclerosis. Sequenced input: blood.

CDR3 in amino acids: CSARDRYRLQGTQFF. CDR3 coding DNA: TGCAGTGCTAGAGATCGCTACAGACTACAAGGGACCCAGTTCTTC. This chain connects TRBV20-1 to TRBJ2-1; D is possibly TRBD1 or TRBD2 (5 bases each). The V gene lost 0 bases and the J gene lost 13 bases, with 22 bases spanning the gap. The CDR3 spans 15 residues. Germline CDR1 DFQATT, CDR2 SNEGSKA (reference sequence).